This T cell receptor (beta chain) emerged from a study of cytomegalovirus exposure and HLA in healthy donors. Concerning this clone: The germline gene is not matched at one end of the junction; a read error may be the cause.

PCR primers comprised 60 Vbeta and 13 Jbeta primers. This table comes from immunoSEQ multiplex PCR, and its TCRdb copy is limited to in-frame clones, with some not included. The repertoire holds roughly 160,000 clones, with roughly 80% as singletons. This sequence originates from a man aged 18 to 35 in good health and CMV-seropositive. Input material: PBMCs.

CDR3 region: CSSSLPPEGYGYTF. The CDR3 DNA follows: TGTTCCAGCAGCTTACCCCCGGAGGGCTATGGCTACACCTTC. This chain uses TRBV7-9 with TRBJ1-2; unclear D gene. Germline lookup yields CDR1 SEHNR and CDR2 FQNEAQ (reference sequence). The CDR3 sequence is 14 residues long.